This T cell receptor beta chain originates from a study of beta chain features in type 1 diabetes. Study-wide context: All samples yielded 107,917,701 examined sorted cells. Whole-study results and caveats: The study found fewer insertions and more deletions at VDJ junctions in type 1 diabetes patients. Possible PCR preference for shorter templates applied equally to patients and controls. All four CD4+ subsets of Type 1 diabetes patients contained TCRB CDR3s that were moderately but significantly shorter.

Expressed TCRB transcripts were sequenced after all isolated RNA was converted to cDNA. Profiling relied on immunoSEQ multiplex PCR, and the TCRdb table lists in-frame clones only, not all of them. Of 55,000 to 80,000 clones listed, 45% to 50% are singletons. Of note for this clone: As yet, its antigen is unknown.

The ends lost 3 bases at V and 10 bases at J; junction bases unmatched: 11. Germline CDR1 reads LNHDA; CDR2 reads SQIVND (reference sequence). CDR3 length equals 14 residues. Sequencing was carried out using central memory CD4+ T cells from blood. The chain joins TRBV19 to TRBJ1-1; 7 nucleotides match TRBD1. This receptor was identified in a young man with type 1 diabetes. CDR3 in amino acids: CASSIDRETKGAFF. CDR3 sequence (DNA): TGTGCCAGTAGTATCGACAGGGAGACAAAAGGAGCTTTCTTT. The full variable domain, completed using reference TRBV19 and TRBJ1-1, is DGGITQSPKYLFRKEGQNVTLSCEQNLNHDAMYWYRQDPGQGLRLIYYSQIVNDFQKGDIAEGYSVSREKKESFPLTVTSAQKNPTAFYLCASSIDRETKGAFFGQGTRLTVV.